What follows are 21 T cell receptor beta chains derived from one specimen sequenced in a study of cytomegalovirus exposure and HLA in healthy donors. Only in-frame clones appear in the TCRdb table, and some are missing; sequencing was by immunoSEQ multiplex PCR. The data hold under 80,000 clones, with roughly 90% observed a single time. Sequencing input: PBMCs. The source of these receptors is a woman between 18 and 29 years old in good health and CMV-seronegative.

This sequence joins TRBV30 and TRBJ2-4; a possible D gene is TRBD1 (6 bases). CDR1 is GTSNPN and CDR2 is SVGIG in the germline V gene (reference sequence). This CDR3 region has 16 residues. With 0 bases removed from V and 1 base from J, the gap between germline ends came to 13 bases. The CDR3 nucleotides read TGTGCCTGGAGTGTAGTGGGGACACTGGCCAAAAACATTCAGTACTTC. Translation gives CAWSVVGTLAKNIQYF.

The chain employs TRBV28 and TRBJ1-1; D unclear. CDR3 length: 14 residues. The germline V and J ends were trimmed by 3 bases and 3 bases, with 11 bases remaining between them. The germline V gene has CDR1 MDHEN and CDR2 SYDVKM. The chain's CDR3 is CASSFSPGHTEAFF. CDR3 DNA: TGTGCCAGCAGTTTTAGTCCTGGGCACACTGAAGCTTTCTTT.

CDR3 bases: TGTGCCTGGAGTCCACCGGGGGGGGGCGGAAACATTCAGTACTTC. As protein: CAWSPPGGGGNIQYF. This sequence joins TRBV30 and TRBJ2-4; 8 bases match TRBD2. The V gene's germline CDR1 is GTSNPN and CDR2 SVGIG (reference sequence). This CDR3 has 15 residues. With 2 bases clipped from V and 6 bases from J, the junction kept 9 bases outside the gene matches. The full variable domain, in which reference TRBV30 and TRBJ2-4 provide the parts outside the CDR3, is SQTIHQWPATLVQPVGSPLSLECTVEGTSNPNLYWYRQAAGRGLQLLFYSVGIGQISSEVPQNLSASRPQDRQFILSSKKLLLSDSGFYLCAWSPPGGGGNIQYFGAGTRLSVL.

This sequence joins TRBV10-3 and TRBJ2-1; the D gene is possibly TRBD1 (6 bases). Trimming removed 7 bases from V and 2 bases from J, with 12 bases in between. Germline V gene data show CDR1 as ENHRY and CDR2 as SYGVKD. The CDR3 spans 14 residues. CDR3 loop: CAIMGQGPYNEQFF. In DNA, the CDR3 is TGTGCCATCATGGGGCAGGGGCCCTACAATGAGCAGTTCTTC.

This chain uses TRBV7-2 with TRBJ2-7; 10 bases are shared with TRBD2. Trimming at V came to 2 bases and at J to 3 bases, leaving 13 bases not matched to a gene. Germline values: CDR1 SGHTA, CDR2 FQGNSA. The CDR3 is 18 residues long. CDR3 sequence: CASSLITSGMTTLYEQYF. The CDR3 region has the DNA TGTGCCAGCAGCTTAATAACTAGCGGGATGACGACCCTCTACGAGCAGTACTTC.

The CDR3 reads CASSLIGLAAGELFF. The CDR3 nucleotides read TGTGCCAGCAGCTTAATTGGACTAGCGGCCGGGGAGCTGTTTTTT. The chain is built from TRBV7-2 and TRBJ2-2, with 10 bases identical to TRBD2. The CDR3 is made up of 15 amino acids. Germline V gives CDR1 SGHTA, CDR2 FQGNSA. The J segment lost 6 bases and the V segment lost 2 bases, leaving 3 bases of the junction unmatched.

CDR3 sequence: CASRGQGPHEQYF. CDR3 DNA sequence: TGTGCCAGCAGGGGACAGGGTCCCCACGAGCAGTACTTC. The chain combines TRBV6-1 with TRBJ2-7; 9 bases map to TRBD1. From germline, CDR1 is MNHNS and CDR2 SASEGT. The V gene end was trimmed by 6 bases and the J gene end by 5 bases; junction bases not matched to a gene: 5. The CDR3 sequence is 13 residues long.

The V call is TRBV27, the J call TRBJ2-5; D might be TRBD1 (6 bases). The V end was cut by 5 bases, the J end by 0 bases, with 10 bases between. CDR1 is MNHEY, CDR2 SMNVEV, per germline (reference sequence). This CDR3 contains 14 residues. The CDR3 nucleotides read TGTGCCAGCAGTGACGACAGGTACCAAGAGACCCAGTACTTC. This translates into CASSDDRYQETQYF.

This clone has only a few counts. The V and J genes are TRBV18 and TRBJ2-7, with D uncertain. This CDR3 comprises 13 residues. The V end was cut by 5 bases, the J end by 3 bases, with 11 bases between. Germline CDR1 KGHSH, CDR2 LQKENI. The CDR3 DNA sequence: TGTGCCAGCTCAGTACTTGAGGACTACGAGCAGTACTTC. It translates to CASSVLEDYEQYF.

V gene TRBV9 combines with J gene TRBJ2-5; 12 bases align to TRBD2. The V gene's germline CDR1 is SGDLS and CDR2 YYNGEE. The J segment lost 4 bases and the V segment lost 0 bases, leaving 7 bases of the junction unmatched. The CDR3 is 17 amino acids. This chain's CDR3 is CASSVGSLAGGRETQYF. The CDR3 DNA is TGTGCCAGCAGCGTAGGGAGCCTAGCGGGAGGGAGAGAGACCCAGTACTTC.

The chain couples TRBV14 to TRBJ2-1; TRBD1 matches 12 bases. The V segment lost 1 base and the J segment 12 bases; nucleotides outside the gene matches: 13. The CDR3 runs 17 residues. Germline lookup yields CDR1 SGHDN and CDR2 FVKESK. The CDR3 DNA follows: TGTGCCAGCAGCCAAGTCGTAGGGACAGGGGGCCCCCAAGGGCAGTTCTTC. Translation gives CASSQVVGTGGPQGQFF.

The chain carries TRBV6-4 and TRBJ1-2; 7 bases map to TRBD1. The J segment lost 4 bases and the V segment lost 0 bases, leaving 8 bases of the junction unmatched. CDR1 and CDR2 from the germline V gene are MRHNA and SNTAGT. The CDR3 spans 16 residues. CDR3 amino acids: CASSDSTPGQTYGYTF. Written as DNA, the CDR3 is TGTGCCAGCAGTGACTCTACCCCGGGACAGACCTATGGCTACACCTTC.

V and J are TRBV5-8 and TRBJ2-1, with 15 bases identical to TRBD2. The CDR3 runs 15 residues. The V gene's germline CDR1 is SGHTS and CDR2 YDEGEE. V lost 4 bases to trimming and J lost 7 bases; unmatched junction nucleotides: 3. This CDR3 is CASSVGLAGGNEQFF. CDR3 nucleotides: TGTGCCAGCAGCGTTGGACTAGCGGGAGGGAATGAGCAGTTCTTC.

This chain links TRBV5-1 with TRBJ2-1; 9 bases line up with TRBD2. The CDR3 is 20 amino acids. V trimming: 0 bases; J trimming: 8 bases; junction bases outside the gene matches: 21. In germline, CDR1 is SGHRS, CDR2 YFSETQ. The CDR3 DNA follows: TGCGCCAGCAGCTTGGGTACCGGACTAGCGTTGTCACAGGTGATCGATGAGCAGTTCTTC. The encoded protein is CASSLGTGLALSQVIDEQFF.

The chain is built from TRBV7-9 and TRBJ2-5, with 11 bases aligning to TRBD1. In germline, CDR1 is SEHNR, CDR2 FQNEAQ (reference sequence). This CDR3 region has 15 residues. V lost 1 base, J lost 2 bases, and 0 bases stayed unmatched. DNA of the CDR3: TGTGCCAGCAGCTTAGGGGACAGGGGGCAAGAGACCCAGTACTTC. Translating it yields CASSLGDRGQETQYF. The whole variable domain, remainder taken from reference TRBV7-9 and TRBJ2-5, is DTGVSQNPRHKITKRGQNVTFRCDPISEHNRLYWYRQTLGQGPEFLTYFQNEAQLEKSRLLSDRFSAERPKGSFSTLEIQRTEQGDSAMYLCASSLGDRGQETQYFGPGTRLLVL.

The gene calls are TRBV28 and TRBJ1-4; perhaps TRBD1 as D (6 bases). This CDR3 has 15 amino acids. Trimming cost V 5 bases and J 2 bases, with 12 bases left between them. Germline CDR1 MDHEN, CDR2 SYDVKM. CDR3 region: CASSRGATTNEKLFF. CDR3 coding DNA: TGTGCCAGCAGTCGGGGGGCGACGACTAATGAAAAACTGTTTTTT.

The V call is TRBV5-1, the J call TRBJ1-2; 8 bases agree with TRBD1. This CDR3 contains 13 residues. The ends lost 4 bases at V and 3 bases at J; junction bases unmatched: 2. Germline values: CDR1 SGHRS, CDR2 YFSETQ. In nucleotides, the CDR3 is TGCGCCAGCAGCAAACAGGGGGACTATGGCTACACCTTC. The encoded protein is CASSKQGDYGYTF.

The chain's CDR3 is CASSIEDRRVDGYTF. The CDR3 DNA reads as TGTGCCAGTAGTATCGAGGACAGGAGGGTGGATGGCTACACCTTC. V usage is TRBV19 and J usage is TRBJ1-2; TRBD1 agrees at 7 bases. This CDR3 region has 15 residues. V shed 3 bases, J shed 6 bases, and the junction held 10 bases outside the gene matches. Germline assignment: CDR1 LNHDA and CDR2 SQIVND (reference sequence).

V usage is TRBV27 and J usage is TRBJ1-2; D unresolved. The germline V and J ends were trimmed by 6 bases and 8 bases, with 16 bases remaining between them. This CDR3 contains 13 residues. In germline, CDR1 is MNHEY, CDR2 SMNVEV (reference sequence). The CDR3 reads CASSQKAGFGYTF. The CDR3 DNA reads TGTGCCAGCAGCCAAAAGGCGGGGTTCGGCTACACCTTC.

The V and J genes are TRBV18 and TRBJ2-1, with D perhaps matching TRBD2 (5 bases). CDR3 size: 16 residues. Germline CDR1 KGHSH, CDR2 LQKENI. Trimming removed 2 bases at V and 0 bases at J, with 11 bases between. The CDR3 loop is CASSPFGMNSYNEQFF. In DNA, the CDR3 is TGTGCCAGCTCACCATTCGGGATGAACTCCTACAATGAGCAGTTCTTC.

J is TRBJ2-7 and V is TRBV28; 8 nucleotides line up with TRBD2. CDR3 length equals 14 residues. J was trimmed by 2 bases and V by 4 bases; bases with no gene match: 4. Looked up from germline, CDR1 is MDHEN and CDR2 is SYDVKM. CDR3 sequence (DNA): TGTGCCAGCAGTTCGGCGGGAGGTCCCTACGAGCAGTACTTC. The encoded protein is CASSSAGGPYEQYF.